This T cell receptor beta chain was found in a study of cytomegalovirus exposure and HLA in healthy donors. Study results and caveats: Among immune exposure information, only CMV serostatus was available.

Primers included in the PCR were 60 Vbeta and 13 Jbeta primers. TCRdb keeps only in-frame clones here, not all; method: immunoSEQ multiplex PCR. The data show some 150,000 clones, roughly nine tenths seen once. Nominally healthy donors were sampled, though unrecorded immune exposures were likely. This clone was found once. Its antigen is still unknown. The CDR3 length is 14 residues. The J segment lost 4 bases and the V segment lost 6 bases, leaving 8 bases of the junction unmatched. Germline V CDR1 and CDR2: MNHEY, SMNVEV (reference sequence). The chain employs TRBV27 and TRBJ2-7; TRBD1 matches at 8 bases. Sequencing used PBMCs. The TCR originated in a woman under 40 in good health and CMV-seronegative. Here the CDR3 DNA reads TGTGCCAGCAGCGAAGGACAGGGAGTTTACGAGCAGTACTTC. Translated, it gives CASSEGQGVYEQYF.